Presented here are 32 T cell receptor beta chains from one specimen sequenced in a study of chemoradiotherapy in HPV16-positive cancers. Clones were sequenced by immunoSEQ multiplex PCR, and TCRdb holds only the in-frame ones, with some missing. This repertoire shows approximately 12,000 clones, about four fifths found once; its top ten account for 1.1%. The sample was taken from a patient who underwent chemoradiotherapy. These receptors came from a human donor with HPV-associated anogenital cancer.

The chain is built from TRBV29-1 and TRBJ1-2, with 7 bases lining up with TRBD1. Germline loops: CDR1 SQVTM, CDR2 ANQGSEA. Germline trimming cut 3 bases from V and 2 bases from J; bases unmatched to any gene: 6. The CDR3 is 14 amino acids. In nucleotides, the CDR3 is TGCAGCGTTGATGTTGGCAGGGGGAACTATGGCTACACCTTC. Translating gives CSVDVGRGNYGYTF.

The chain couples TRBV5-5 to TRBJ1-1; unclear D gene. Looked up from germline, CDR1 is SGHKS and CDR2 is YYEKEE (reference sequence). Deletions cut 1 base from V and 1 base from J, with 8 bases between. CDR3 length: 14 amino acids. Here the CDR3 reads CASSLSTANTEAFF. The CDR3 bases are TGTGCCAGCAGCTTGTCTACGGCGAACACTGAAGCTTTCTTT.

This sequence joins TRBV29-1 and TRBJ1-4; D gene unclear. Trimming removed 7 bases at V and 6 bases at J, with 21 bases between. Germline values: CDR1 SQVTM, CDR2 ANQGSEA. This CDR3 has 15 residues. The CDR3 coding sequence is TGCAGCGCGATTCTAACGAGGGTATCTGATGAAAAACTGTTTTTT. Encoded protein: CSAILTRVSDEKLFF.

The CDR3 here is CASSQDWRGDTGELFF. CDR3 nucleotides: TGTGCCAGCAGCCAAGATTGGCGGGGGGACACCGGGGAGCTGTTTTTT. This chain uses TRBV4-2 with TRBJ2-2; 8 nucleotides agree with TRBD2. Germline V lookup: CDR1 LGHNA, CDR2 YNFKEQ. J lost 3 bases, V lost 0 bases, and 3 bases had no gene match. The CDR3 runs 16 residues.

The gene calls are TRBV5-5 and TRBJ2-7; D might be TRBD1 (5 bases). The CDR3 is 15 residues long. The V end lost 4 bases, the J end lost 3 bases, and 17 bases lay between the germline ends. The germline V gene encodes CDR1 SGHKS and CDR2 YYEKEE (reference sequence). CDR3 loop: CASSPATPGFYEQYF. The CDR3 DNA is TGTGCCAGCAGCCCCGCCACCCCAGGGTTCTACGAGCAGTACTTC.

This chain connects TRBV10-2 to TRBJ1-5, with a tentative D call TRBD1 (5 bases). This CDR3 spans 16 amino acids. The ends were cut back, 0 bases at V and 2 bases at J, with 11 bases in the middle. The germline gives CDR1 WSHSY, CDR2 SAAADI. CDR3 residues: CASSESSGARNQPQHF. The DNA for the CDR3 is TGCGCCAGCAGTGAGTCGAGTGGGGCCCGCAATCAGCCCCAGCATTTT.

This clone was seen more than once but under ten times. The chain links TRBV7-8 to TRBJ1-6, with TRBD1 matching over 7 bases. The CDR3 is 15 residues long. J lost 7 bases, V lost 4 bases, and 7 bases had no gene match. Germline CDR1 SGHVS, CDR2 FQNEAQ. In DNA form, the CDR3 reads TGTGCCAGCAGCTCGACGACAGGGTACAATTCACCCCTCCACTTT. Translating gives CASSSTTGYNSPLHF.

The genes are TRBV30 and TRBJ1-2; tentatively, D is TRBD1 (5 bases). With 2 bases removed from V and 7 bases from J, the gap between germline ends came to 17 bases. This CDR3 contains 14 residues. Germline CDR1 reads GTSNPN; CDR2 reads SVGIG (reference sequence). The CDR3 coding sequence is TGTGCCTGGAGTAACGGGCAGGGCATCGGTGGCTACACCTTC. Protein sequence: CAWSNGQGIGGYTF.

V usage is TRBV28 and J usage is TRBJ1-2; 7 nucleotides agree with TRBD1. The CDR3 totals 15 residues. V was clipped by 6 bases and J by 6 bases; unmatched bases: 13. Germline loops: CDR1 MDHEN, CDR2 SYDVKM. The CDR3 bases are TGTGCCAGCAGGCCCCGGACAGGAGCACTCGATGGCTACACCTTC. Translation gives CASRPRTGALDGYTF.

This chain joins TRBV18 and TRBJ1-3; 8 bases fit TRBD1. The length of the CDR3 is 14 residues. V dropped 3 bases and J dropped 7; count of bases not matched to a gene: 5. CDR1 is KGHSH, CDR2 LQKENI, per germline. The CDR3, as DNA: TGTGCCAGCTCACCCCGGGACAGGCCGAACACCATATATTTT. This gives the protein CASSPRDRPNTIYF.

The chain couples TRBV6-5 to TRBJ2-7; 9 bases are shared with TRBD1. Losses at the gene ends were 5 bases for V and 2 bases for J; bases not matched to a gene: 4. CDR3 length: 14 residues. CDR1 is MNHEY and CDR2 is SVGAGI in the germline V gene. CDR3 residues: CASSTRQGAYEQYF. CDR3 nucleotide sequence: TGTGCCAGCAGTACAAGACAGGGGGCCTACGAGCAGTACTTC.

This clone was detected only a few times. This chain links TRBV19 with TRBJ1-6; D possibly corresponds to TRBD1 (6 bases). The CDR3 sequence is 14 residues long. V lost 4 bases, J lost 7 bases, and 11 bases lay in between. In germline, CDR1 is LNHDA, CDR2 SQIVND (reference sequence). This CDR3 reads CASSTDSLNSPLHF. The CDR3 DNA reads TGTGCCAGTAGTACGGACAGTCTAAATTCACCCCTCCACTTT.

CDR3 nucleotides: TGTGCCAGCAGCGTAGGGGGTCCCTCCTACGAGCAGTACTTC. Its protein is CASSVGGPSYEQYF. The genes are TRBV7-2 and TRBJ2-7; tentative D call: TRBD1 (6 bases). Germline V lookup: CDR1 SGHTA, CDR2 FQGNSA. The CDR3 is 14 residues long. Trimming shortened V by 5 bases and J by 0 bases, and 11 bases separated the two germline ends.

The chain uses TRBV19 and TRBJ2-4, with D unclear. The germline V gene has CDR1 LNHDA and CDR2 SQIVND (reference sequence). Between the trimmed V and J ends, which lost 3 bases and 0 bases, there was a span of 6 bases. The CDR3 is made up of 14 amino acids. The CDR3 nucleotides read TGTGCCAGTAGTATTGACTCAGCCAAAAACATTCAGTACTTC. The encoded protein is CASSIDSAKNIQYF.

CDR3 amino acids: CASSSGTGTKSQYF. The CDR3 region has the DNA TGTGCCAGCAGTTCCGGGACAGGGACGAAGAGCCAGTACTTC. The chain is built from TRBV6-6 and TRBJ2-5; 9 bases map to TRBD1. Germline V gene lookup returns CDR1 MNHNY and CDR2 SVGAGI (reference sequence). The CDR3 runs 14 residues. The V segment lost 4 bases and the J segment 10 bases; nucleotides outside the gene matches: 10.

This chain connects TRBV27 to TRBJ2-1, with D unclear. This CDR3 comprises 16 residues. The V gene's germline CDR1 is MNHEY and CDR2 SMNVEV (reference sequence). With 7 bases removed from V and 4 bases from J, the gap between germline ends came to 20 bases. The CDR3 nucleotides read TGTGCCAGCACCCCGTCGATTGCAGACTTTTACAATGAGCAGTTCTTC. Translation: CASTPSIADFYNEQFF.

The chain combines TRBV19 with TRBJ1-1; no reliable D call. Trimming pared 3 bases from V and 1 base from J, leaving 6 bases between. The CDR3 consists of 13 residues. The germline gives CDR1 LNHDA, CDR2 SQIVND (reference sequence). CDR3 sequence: CASSITENTEAFF. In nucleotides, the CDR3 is TGTGCCAGTAGTATCACAGAGAACACTGAAGCTTTCTTT.

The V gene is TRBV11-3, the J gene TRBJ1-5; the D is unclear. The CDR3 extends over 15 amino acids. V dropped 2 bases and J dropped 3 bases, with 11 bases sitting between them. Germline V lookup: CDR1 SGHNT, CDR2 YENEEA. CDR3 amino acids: CASSLLRLFNQPQHF. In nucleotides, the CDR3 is TGTGCCAGCAGCTTACTCAGGTTATTCAATCAGCCCCAGCATTTT.

Written as DNA, the CDR3 is TGTGCCAGCAGTGTTAGGGGGCAGGAGACCCAGTACTTC. This translates into CASSVRGQETQYF. The chain has TRBV6-1 and TRBJ2-5, with 7 bases aligning to TRBD1. Germline loops: CDR1 MNHNS, CDR2 SASEGT. J lost 5 bases, V lost 4 bases, and 4 bases had no gene match. The CDR3 extends over 13 amino acids.

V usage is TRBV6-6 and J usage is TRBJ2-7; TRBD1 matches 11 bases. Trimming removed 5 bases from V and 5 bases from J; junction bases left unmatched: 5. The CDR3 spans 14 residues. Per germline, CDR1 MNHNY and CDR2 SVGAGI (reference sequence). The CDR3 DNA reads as TGTGCCAGCAGTACCGGACAGGGGGCCCACGAGCAGTACTTC. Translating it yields CASSTGQGAHEQYF.

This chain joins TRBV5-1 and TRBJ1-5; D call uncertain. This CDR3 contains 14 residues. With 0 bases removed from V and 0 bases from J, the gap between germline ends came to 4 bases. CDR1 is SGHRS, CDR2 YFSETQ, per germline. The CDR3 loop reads CASSLDGSNQPQHF. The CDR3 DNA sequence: TGCGCCAGCAGCTTGGACGGTAGCAATCAGCCCCAGCATTTT.

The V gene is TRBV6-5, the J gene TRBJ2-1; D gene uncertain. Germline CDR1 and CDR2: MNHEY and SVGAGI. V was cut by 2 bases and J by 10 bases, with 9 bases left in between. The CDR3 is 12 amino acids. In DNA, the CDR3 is TGTGCCAGCAGTTACGGAGCTGGGGAGCAGTTCTTC. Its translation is CASSYGAGEQFF.

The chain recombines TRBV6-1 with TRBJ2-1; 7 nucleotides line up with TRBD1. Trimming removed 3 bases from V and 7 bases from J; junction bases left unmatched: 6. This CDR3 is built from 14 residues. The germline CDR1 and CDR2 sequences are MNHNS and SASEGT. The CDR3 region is CASSEPGQQNEQFF. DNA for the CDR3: TGTGCCAGCAGTGAGCCGGGACAGCAGAATGAGCAGTTCTTC.

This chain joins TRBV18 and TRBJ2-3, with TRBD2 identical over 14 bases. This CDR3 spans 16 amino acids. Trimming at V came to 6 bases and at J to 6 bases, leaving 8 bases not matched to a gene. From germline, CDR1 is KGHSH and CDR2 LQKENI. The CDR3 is CASSPRLAGGRDTQYF. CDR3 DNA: TGTGCCAGCTCCCCCAGACTAGCGGGGGGGCGGGATACGCAGTATTTT. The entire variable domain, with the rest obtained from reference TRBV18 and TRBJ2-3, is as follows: NAGVMQNPRHLVRRRGQEARLRCSPMKGHSHVYWYRQLPEEGLKFMVYLQKENIIDESGMPKERFSAEFPKEGPSILRIQQVVRGDSAAYFCASSPRLAGGRDTQYFGPGTRLTVL.

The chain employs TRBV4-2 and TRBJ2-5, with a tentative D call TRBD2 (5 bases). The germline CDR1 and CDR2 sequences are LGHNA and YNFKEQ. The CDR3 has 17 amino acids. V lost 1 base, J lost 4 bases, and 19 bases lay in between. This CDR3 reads CASSQVASRDPGETQYF. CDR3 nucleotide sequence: TGTGCCAGCAGCCAAGTCGCTAGCCGCGATCCGGGAGAGACCCAGTACTTC.

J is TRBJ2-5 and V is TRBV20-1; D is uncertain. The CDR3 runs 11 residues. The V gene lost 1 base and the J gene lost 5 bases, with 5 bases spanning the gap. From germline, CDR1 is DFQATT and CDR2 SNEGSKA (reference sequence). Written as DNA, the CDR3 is TGCAGTGCTAGAGTCAGCGAGACCCAGTACTTC. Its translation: CSARVSETQYF.

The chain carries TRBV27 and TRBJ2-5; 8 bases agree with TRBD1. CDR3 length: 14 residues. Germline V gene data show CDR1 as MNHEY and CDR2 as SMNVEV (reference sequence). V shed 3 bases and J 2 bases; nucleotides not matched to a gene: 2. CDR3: CASSFDRGQETQYF. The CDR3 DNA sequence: TGTGCCAGCAGTTTTGACAGGGGACAAGAGACCCAGTACTTC.

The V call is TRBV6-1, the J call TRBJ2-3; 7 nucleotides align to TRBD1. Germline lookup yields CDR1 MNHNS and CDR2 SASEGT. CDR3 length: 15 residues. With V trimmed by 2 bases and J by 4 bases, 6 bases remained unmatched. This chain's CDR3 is CASSESSQGPDTQYF. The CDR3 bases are TGTGCCAGCAGTGAATCGTCACAGGGGCCAGATACGCAGTATTTT.

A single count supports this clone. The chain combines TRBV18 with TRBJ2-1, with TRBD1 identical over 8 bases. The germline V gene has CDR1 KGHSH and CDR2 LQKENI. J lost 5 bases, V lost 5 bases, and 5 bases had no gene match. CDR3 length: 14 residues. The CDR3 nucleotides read TGTGCCAGCTCATTTGGGACAGGAGACAATGAGCAGTTCTTC. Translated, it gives CASSFGTGDNEQFF.

DNA of the CDR3: TGTGCCAGCAGTGAACGACCTGGGCGGCCAAGCACAGATACGCAGTATTTT. It codes for CASSERPGRPSTDTQYF. The chain recombines TRBV6-1 with TRBJ2-3; the D is unclear. The length of the CDR3 is 17 residues. V lost 2 bases and J 0 bases, leaving 15 bases between the germline ends. Germline V gene sequence: CDR1 MNHNS, CDR2 SASEGT.

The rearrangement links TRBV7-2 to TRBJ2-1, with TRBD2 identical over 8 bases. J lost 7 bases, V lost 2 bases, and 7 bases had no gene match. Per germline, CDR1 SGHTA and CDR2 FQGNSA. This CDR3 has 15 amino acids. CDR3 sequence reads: CASSLKAGGPNEQFF. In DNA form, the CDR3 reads TGTGCCAGCAGCTTAAAGGCGGGGGGACCTAATGAGCAGTTCTTC.

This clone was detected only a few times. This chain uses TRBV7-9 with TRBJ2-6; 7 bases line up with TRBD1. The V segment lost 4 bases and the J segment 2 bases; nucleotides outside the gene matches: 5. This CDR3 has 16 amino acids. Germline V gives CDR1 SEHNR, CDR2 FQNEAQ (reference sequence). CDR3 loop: CASSWTGHAGANVLTF. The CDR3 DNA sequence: TGTGCCAGCAGCTGGACAGGTCACGCTGGGGCCAACGTCCTGACTTTC.